This TCR beta chain was sequenced in a study of T cell responses to AZD1222 COVID-19 vaccine. Repertoires were generated with immunoSEQ multiplex PCR, while TCRdb's copy carries only in-frame clones and drops some. The sample has approximately 190,000 clones; around 87% are singletons. The receptor was isolated from an adult in good health. Sequenced material: peripheral blood, taken on day 0 of MenACWY control vaccination.

The CDR3 bases are TGTGCCAGCAGCCAAGATTTGCGAGGCGATGAGCAGTTCTTC. This encodes CASSQDLRGDEQFF. The V call is TRBV3-1 (or the pseudogene TRBV3-2), the J call TRBJ2-1; D remains unclear. There are 14 residues in the CDR3. V was shortened by 0 bases and J by 8 bases, with 11 bases between the two germline ends. The germline V gene has CDR1 LGHDT and CDR2 YNNKEL (reference sequence).